The 10 T cell receptor beta chains listed next were all sequenced from one sample in a study of cytomegalovirus exposure and HLA in healthy donors. The PCR made use of 60 Vbeta and 13 Jbeta primers. TCRdb keeps only in-frame clones here, not all; method: immunoSEQ multiplex PCR. The sample consists of 150,000 to 200,000 clones, roughly 85% of them appearing once. The sample comprised PBMCs. Every receptor here comes from a middle-aged woman in good health and CMV-seronegative.

This clone was seen a single time. V usage is TRBV28 and J usage is TRBJ2-3; D uncertain. V gave up 3 bases and J gave up 4 bases, with 14 bases separating them. The CDR3 spans 15 residues. Germline values: CDR1 MDHEN, CDR2 SYDVKM. CDR3 sequence: CASSFADNWADTQYF. CDR3 sequence (DNA): TGTGCCAGCAGTTTTGCTGACAACTGGGCAGATACGCAGTATTTT.

The chain carries TRBV11-3 and TRBJ2-5; no firm D call. There are 15 residues in the CDR3. The V gene lost 5 bases and the J gene lost 5 bases, with 18 bases spanning the gap. The germline V gene has CDR1 SGHNT and CDR2 YENEEA. The CDR3 DNA follows: TGTGCCAGCAGCCGGCGGAACTGGTTTTTGGAGACCCAGTACTTC. It yields the protein CASSRRNWFLETQYF.

This chain's CDR3 is CASSVDISEYNEQFF. The CDR3 DNA reads as TGTGCCAGCAGCGTAGATATTAGCGAGTACAATGAGCAGTTCTTC. The chain links TRBV9 to TRBJ2-1; D is possibly TRBD2 (5 bases). Trimming cost V 0 bases and J 4 bases, with 11 bases left between them. Germline CDR1 is SGDLS and CDR2 is YYNGEE. The CDR3 sequence is 15 residues long.

This clone came up many times. The J gene is TRBJ1-5, the V gene TRBV19; TRBD1 might be the D (5 bases). Germline CDR1 reads LNHDA; CDR2 reads SQIVND (reference sequence). The length of the CDR3 is 17 residues. V dropped 3 bases and J dropped 4 bases, with 19 bases sitting between them. CDR3 coding DNA: TGTGCCAGTAGTATGGGACGGGGGGAAATAGGGAATCAGCCCCAGCATTTT. Translating gives CASSMGRGEIGNQPQHF.

The rearrangement uses TRBV5-1 and TRBJ2-6, with a weak D call TRBD1 (5 bases). The CDR3 runs to 16 residues. Germline CDR1 SGHRS, CDR2 YFSETQ. The ends were cut back, 5 bases at V and 0 bases at J, with 12 bases in the middle. The CDR3 spells CASRAGSPSGANVLTF. CDR3 DNA: TGCGCCAGCAGGGCAGGGTCGCCCTCTGGGGCCAACGTCCTGACTTTC.

The chain carries TRBV25-1 and TRBJ1-3, with unresolved D. Trimming left V 7 bases short and J 4 bases short, with 14 bases between. CDR3 length: 14 amino acids. CDR1 is MGHDK and CDR2 is SYGVNS in the germline V gene. The CDR3 reads CASNGEARGNTIYF. CDR3 DNA sequence: TGTGCCAGCAACGGGGAGGCGCGAGGAAACACCATATATTTT.

This chain links TRBV29-1 with TRBJ2-3; TRBD2 is a possible D gene (6 bases). CDR3 size: 12 residues. The germline V gene has CDR1 SQVTM and CDR2 ANQGSEA. The V end was cut by 4 bases, the J end by 6 bases, with 11 bases between. CDR3 protein: CSVVSGVDTQYF. The DNA of the CDR3 is TGCAGCGTTGTGTCGGGGGTCGATACGCAGTATTTT.

The chain recombines TRBV15 with TRBJ1-2; the D gene is possibly TRBD1 (6 bases). In germline, CDR1 is LNHNV, CDR2 YYDKDF (reference sequence). The CDR3 sequence is 14 residues long. Deletions cut 3 bases from V and 7 bases from J, with 15 bases between. Here the CDR3 DNA reads TGTGCCACCAGCAGGCCCGCGTCAGGGGTTGGCTACACCTTC. It translates to CATSRPASGVGYTF.

J is TRBJ1-1 and V is TRBV6-1, with 7 bases that match TRBD1. V trimming: 3 bases; J trimming: 5 bases; junction bases outside the gene matches: 6. The CDR3 runs to 14 residues. Germline V CDR1 and CDR2: MNHNS, SASEGT. CDR3 sequence: CASSDDRDRTEAFF. The CDR3 DNA reads TGTGCCAGCAGTGACGACAGGGATAGGACTGAAGCTTTCTTT.

The V call is TRBV7-6, the J call TRBJ2-1; 10 positions agree with TRBD2. After removal of 5 bases from V and 6 bases from J, the junction contained 10 bases not matched to a gene. The CDR3 extends over 16 amino acids. Germline V gives CDR1 SGHVS, CDR2 FNYEAQ. Here the CDR3 reads CASSNQRASGSNEQFF. CDR3 nucleotide sequence: TGTGCCAGCAGCAACCAGAGGGCTAGCGGGAGCAATGAGCAGTTCTTC.